The 10 T cell receptor beta chains below come from one sample, sequenced in a study of PD-1 blockade in classical Hodgkin lymphoma. Measured with immunoSEQ multiplex PCR; TCRdb has only the in-frame clones, and not every one. The data contain about 39,000 clones, approximately 70% of them seen just once; the ten biggest clones take up 12% to 15%. Each patient's relapse followed autologous stem cell transplantation, and brentuximab vedotin exposure varied. Sequenced material: peripheral blood mononuclear cells (PBMCs), taken before the second cycle of nivolumab. These receptors were collected from a human donor with classical Hodgkin lymphoma.

This sequence joins TRBV9 and TRBJ2-1; TRBD1 is a possible D gene (6 bases). V shed 0 bases and J shed 6 bases, with 7 bases lying between them. CDR1 SGDLS and CDR2 YYNGEE come from the germline V gene. The CDR3 sequence is 13 residues long. The CDR3 region is CASSVGQANEQFF. CDR3 bases: TGTGCCAGCAGCGTAGGACAGGCCAATGAGCAGTTCTTC.

The chain has TRBV6-5 and TRBJ1-1; D not resolved. This CDR3 is built from 14 residues. The V gene lost 7 bases and the J gene lost 1 base, with 13 bases spanning the gap. The germline V gene has CDR1 MNHEY and CDR2 SVGAGI. The CDR3 DNA reads as TGTGCCAGCATAACAGCTGAAAGGAACACTGAAGCTTTCTTT. Amino acids: CASITAERNTEAFF.

The genes are TRBV2 and TRBJ1-1; 12 nucleotides align to TRBD1. This CDR3 region has 13 residues. Germline lookup yields CDR1 SNHLY and CDR2 FYNNEI. V shed 11 bases, J shed 4 bases, and the junction held 5 bases outside the gene matches. This CDR3 is CAGDRGRVTEAFF. The CDR3 nucleotides are TGTGCCGGGGACAGGGGGCGCGTCACTGAAGCTTTCTTT.

The V call is TRBV19, the J call TRBJ1-4; TRBD1 matches 9 bases. The length of the CDR3 is 14 residues. Losses at the gene ends were 3 bases for V and 6 bases for J; bases not matched to a gene: 2. Germline CDR1 is LNHDA and CDR2 is SQIVND (reference sequence). Written as DNA, the CDR3 is TGTGCCAGTAGTATCGGGACAGGGTATGAAAAACTGTTTTTT. Its translation: CASSIGTGYEKLFF.

This chain joins TRBV4-1 and TRBJ1-4; the D gene is possibly TRBD1 (5 bases). V was cut by 1 base and J by 8 bases, with 17 bases left in between. This CDR3 is 16 amino acids long. Looked up from germline, CDR1 is MGHRA and CDR2 is YSYEKL. The CDR3 coding sequence is TGCGCCAGCAGCCAAGTCAAGGGGTTAATCGAAGAAAAACTGTTTTTT. Translated: CASSQVKGLIEEKLFF.

This chain connects TRBV7-2 to TRBJ2-3; D gene unclear. The CDR3 length is 12 residues. Germline V CDR1 and CDR2: SGHTA, FQGNSA. The V and J ends lost 4 bases and 6 bases respectively, with 8 bases between them. Here the CDR3 DNA reads TGTGCCAGCAGCTACTTCTATGATACGCAGTATTTT. It is translated as CASSYFYDTQYF.

The chain combines TRBV5-1 with TRBJ2-1; either TRBD1 or TRBD2 may fit D (5 bases each). V lost 2 bases to trimming and J lost 2 bases, with 14 bases between them. The V gene's germline CDR1 is SGHRS and CDR2 YFSETQ. This CDR3 contains 16 residues. The CDR3 nucleotides are TGCGCCAGCAGCTTAATCGGTAGGGACCCCTACAATGAGCAGTTCTTC. It specifies CASSLIGRDPYNEQFF.

The chain has TRBV2 and TRBJ1-2, with D unclear. CDR1 SNHLY and CDR2 FYNNEI come from the germline V gene. The CDR3 sequence is 14 residues long. V lost 3 bases, J lost 4 bases, and 12 bases lay in between. The CDR3 region is CASSDRQMSYGYTF. The CDR3 DNA is TGTGCCAGCAGTGACAGGCAAATGAGCTATGGCTACACCTTC.

The chain links TRBV19 to TRBJ1-1; D unresolved. The germline gives CDR1 LNHDA, CDR2 SQIVND (reference sequence). V dropped 2 bases and J dropped 0 bases, with 7 bases sitting between them. CDR3 length equals 14 residues. CDR3 sequence: CASSIKDMNTEAFF. The CDR3 coding sequence is TGTGCCAGTAGTATAAAAGACATGAACACTGAAGCTTTCTTT.

The chain combines TRBV4-1 with TRBJ2-7; TRBD1 agrees at 7 bases. Trimming at V came to 4 bases and at J to 2 bases, leaving 8 bases not matched to a gene. CDR1 is MGHRA, CDR2 YSYEKL, per germline. The CDR3 is 15 residues long. The CDR3 nucleotides read TGCGCCAGCAGCCCTTCCAGGGGGAGTCCCTACGAGCAGTACTTC. Translation: CASSPSRGSPYEQYF.